The 2 T cell receptor beta chains below were found in one sample sequenced in a study of OX40 agonist ivuxolimab in advanced cancers. Sequencing used immunoSEQ multiplex PCR; TCRdb keeps in-frame clones, though not all of them. The sample shows roughly 62,000 clones, approximately 84% of them seen only once. Material: CD4+ or CD8+ T cells sorted from blood, obtained in a trial of the OX40 agonist ivuxolimab. All receptors come from an adult with an advanced solid tumor such as melanoma, head and neck, liver or kidney cancer.

The chain employs TRBV6-1 and TRBJ2-1, with D possibly called TRBD1 or TRBD2 (7 bases each). The CDR3 extends over 15 amino acids. Trimming cost V 3 bases and J 4 bases, with 13 bases left between them. Germline V gives CDR1 MNHNS, CDR2 SASEGT. DNA of the CDR3: TGTGCCAGCAGTGATTGGCAGGGGGGGTACAATGAGCAGTTCTTC. Translated: CASSDWQGGYNEQFF.

The table lists this clone with a count of one. The gene calls are TRBV28 and TRBJ2-7, with 10 bases aligning to TRBD1. Germline CDR1 reads MDHEN; CDR2 reads SYDVKM. The CDR3 is 15 amino acids. V shed 5 bases, J shed 6 bases, and the junction held 10 bases outside the gene matches. The CDR3 DNA reads TGTGCCAGCAGTCCTCCCCCCGGGACAGGGGCCGAGCAGTACTTC. Translating gives CASSPPPGTGAEQYF.